The T cell receptor beta chain described here comes from a study of monozygotic twins with inflammatory bowel disease. Broader study findings: Reduced clonotype sharing with other individuals was observed in IBD patients relative to healthy twins, especially with disease activity. Healthy co-twins showed greater TCRbeta diversity (inverse Simpson) than IBD patients.

A word on this clonotype: Its cognate antigen is unknown.

CDR1 and CDR2 (germline): SQVTM, ANQGSEA. The CDR3 totals 13 residues. TCRdb reworked the 5' RACE reads into one entry per CDR3 protein, no DNA. This repertoire includes around 380,000 distinct CDR3 sequences. This TCR was sampled from a human donor with ulcerative colitis or Crohn's disease, or a healthy co-twin of an affected twin (not recorded which). Sequencing was performed on blood. The V call is TRBV29-1, the J call TRBJ1-1; TCRdb's assignment of TRBD1 cannot be checked, as there is no DNA. The CDR3 reads CSVGQGLGTEAFF.